This is a list of T cell receptor beta chains from one sample in a study of blood T cell repertoires in COVID-19. Here immunoSEQ multiplex PCR was the method, and the copy in TCRdb shows in-frame clones only, minus some. The repertoire consists of some 58,000 clones, with approximately 86% occurring once and the leading ten covering 0.9% to 1.5%. Sequencing was performed on peripheral blood. Receptors were obtained from a man aged 40-50 years with acute or convalescent COVID-19. CDR3s include the opening cysteine and the closing phenylalanine or tryptophan. The D gene is left open where the match is weak. Some rows have no size entry. The others give once, few or many, or a class for an expanded clone.

clone size	V gene	J gene	D gene	CDR3 protein	CDR3 DNA
.	TRBV2	TRBJ2-7	TRBD1	CASSLGQGPSYEQYF	TGTGCCAGCAGCCTAGGACAGGGGCCTTCCTACGAGCAGTACTTC
.	TRBV10-3	TRBJ2-6	TRBD1	CAIRGQGSSGANVLTF	TGTGCCATCAGGGGACAGGGGAGCTCTGGGGCCAACGTCCTGACTTTC
medium-sized	TRBV6-5	TRBJ1-3	TRBD1	CASRDRLARNTIYF	TGTGCCAGCAGGGACAGGTTGGCTAGAAACACCATATATTTT
.	TRBV2	TRBJ1-2	.	CASSVGGALMNGYTF	TGTGCCAGCAGTGTAGGGGGGGCGCTTATGAATGGCTACACCTTC
.	TRBV5-1	TRBJ2-7	.	CASSLTVYEQYF	TGCGCCAGCAGCCTGACTGTCTACGAGCAGTACTTC
.	TRBV29-1	TRBJ1-2	TRBD1	CSVGDRAGYTF	TGCAGCGTTGGGGACAGGGCTGGCTACACCTTC
.	TRBV2	TRBJ1-4	.	CASRVIRSREKLFF	TGTGCCAGCAGGGTAATACGGTCTCGGGAAAAACTGTTTTTT
.	TRBV5-8	TRBJ1-5	TRBD1	CASSLGQGFGQPQHF	TGTGCCAGCAGCTTGGGACAGGGGTTCGGTCAGCCCCAGCATTTT
.	TRBV7-3	TRBJ2-6	.	CASSLTRVGANVLTF	TGTGCCAGCAGCCTAACACGGGTCGGGGCCAACGTCCTGACTTTC
few	TRBV19	TRBJ1-4	.	CASSNEGLGKLFF	TGTGCCAGTAGTAATGAGGGCTTGGGAAAACTGTTTTTT
.	TRBV6-6	TRBJ2-2	TRBD2	CASNPRGGTGELFF	TGTGCCAGCAATCCCCGCGGGGGCACCGGGGAGCTGTTTTTT
.	TRBV4-1	TRBJ2-7	.	CASSRTPQDYEQYF	TGCGCCAGCAGCCGTACCCCACAGGACTACGAGCAGTACTTC
.	TRBV24-1	TRBJ2-5	.	CATSWTGSETQYF	TGTGCCACCAGCTGGACGGGATCCGAGACCCAGTACTTC
once	TRBV7-3	TRBJ2-3	TRBD1	CASSPHRGDTQYF	TGTGCCAGCAGCCCTCACAGGGGAGATACGCAGTATTTT
.	TRBV29-1	TRBJ1-2	.	CSVKDRGSANYGYTF	TGCAGCGTGAAGGACAGAGGTTCCGCTAACTATGGCTACACCTTC
.	TRBV5-8	TRBJ1-1	.	CASSRGFIGMINTEAFF	TGTGCCAGCAGCCGCGGTTTCATAGGCATGATTAACACTGAAGCTTTCTTT
.	TRBV6-5	TRBJ1-4	TRBD1	CASSRGQGTEKLFF	TGTGCCAGCAGCCGGGGACAGGGGACTGAAAAACTGTTTTTT
.	TRBV3-1/TRBV3-2	TRBJ1-2	.	CASSLSALANYGYTF	TGTGCCAGCAGCCTTTCGGCCCTAGCTAACTATGGCTACACCTTC
.	TRBV9	TRBJ2-4	.	CASSVGSQNIQYF	TGTGCCAGCAGCGTAGGAAGCCAAAACATTCAGTACTTC
.	TRBV7-3	TRBJ2-7	TRBD2	CASSAGAGGDSYEQYF	TGTGCCAGCTCGGCGGGAGCGGGAGGCGATTCATACGAGCAGTACTTC
.	TRBV5-6	TRBJ2-5	.	CASSFTGKKETQYF	TGTGCCAGCAGCTTCACGGGAAAGAAAGAGACCCAGTACTTC
.	TRBV19	TRBJ1-4	.	CASSATGQNEKLFF	TGTGCCAGTAGTGCAACAGGTCAGAATGAAAAACTGTTTTTT
once	TRBV10-1	TRBJ1-6	.	CASRGGTQADHGFSF	TGCGCCAGCAGGGGGGGGACCCAAGCGGATCATGGCTTTAGTTTT
.	TRBV5-1	TRBJ2-1	.	CASSFPPGLPTHEQFF	TGCGCCAGCAGCTTTCCTCCGGGACTCCCTACCCATGAGCAGTTCTTC
.	TRBV30	TRBJ1-3	.	CAWGAARSGNTIYF	TGTGCCTGGGGGGCCGCTCGCTCTGGAAACACCATATATTTT
.	TRBV10-2	TRBJ1-6	.	CASRGHFQGSPLHF	TGCGCCAGCCGGGGACACTTCCAGGGATCACCCCTCCACTTT
.	TRBV11-3	TRBJ1-1	.	CASSLVGGTEAFF	TGTGCCAGCAGCTTAGTGGGGGGGACTGAAGCTTTCTTT
.	TRBV14	TRBJ2-2	.	CASSQEGGRTGELFF	TGTGCCAGCAGCCAGGAAGGGGGTCGGACCGGGGAGCTGTTTTTT
.	TRBV18	TRBJ1-1	.	CASSPGGAQNTEAFF	TGTGCCAGCTCACCAGGAGGGGCACAAAACACTGAAGCTTTCTTT